This is a list of T cell receptor beta chains from one sample in a study of STAT5B mutations in CD4+ large granular lymphocyte leukemia. Clones were sequenced by immunoSEQ multiplex PCR, and TCRdb holds only the in-frame ones, with some missing. The sample yields about 33,000 clones, around four fifths seen once. Specimen: CD4+ T cells from blood buffy coats. These receptors came from a human donor in good health. Each CDR3 is given with its conserved first and last residue.

length: 15
V: TRBV18
J: TRBJ1-6
CDR3: CASSPQGGWDSPLHF

length: 16
V: TRBV19
J: TRBJ1-5
CDR3: CASSIRTEEYNQPQHF

length: 16
V: TRBV5-1
J: TRBJ1-4
CDR3: CASSSQGPATNEKLFF

length: 14
V: TRBV5-5
J: TRBJ1-4
CDR3: CASSLNPAGEKLFF

length: 15
V: TRBV5-1
J: TRBJ1-2
CDR3: CASSPSGTAVYGYTF

length: 14
V: TRBV10-3
J: TRBJ1-2
CDR3: CAISTQPGNYGYTF

length: 12
V: TRBV11-3
J: TRBJ2-1
CDR3: CASSRTSNEQFF

length: 16
V: TRBV19
J: TRBJ2-3
CDR3: CASSIGLGGMPDTQYF

length: 15
V: TRBV28
J: TRBJ2-7
CDR3: CASSLIGGTSYEQYF

length: 14
V: TRBV18
J: TRBJ1-5
CDR3: CASSPGGSNQPQHF

length: 16
V: TRBV28
J: TRBJ2-1
CDR3: CASSVQGPVGMNEQFF

length: 13
V: TRBV6-5
J: TRBJ2-7
CDR3: CASSGRPGVEQYF

length: 16
V: TRBV5-4
J: TRBJ2-1
CDR3: CASSSDPQASYNEQFF

length: 14
V: TRBV7-7
J: TRBJ1-1
CDR3: CASSLSQGPGEAFF

length: 12
V: TRBV29-1
J: TRBJ2-5
CDR3: CSPRSEGGTQYF

length: 17
V: TRBV19
J: TRBJ2-6
CDR3: CASSWDRDTSGANVLTF

length: 16
V: TRBV5-4
J: TRBJ2-4
CDR3: CASSLDRVGAKNIQYF

length: 14
V: TRBV19
J: TRBJ1-5
CDR3: CASSGQGVAQPQHF

length: 16
V: TRBV11-2
J: TRBJ2-7
CDR3: CASSPIPGQGSFRQYF

length: 14
V: TRBV28
J: TRBJ1-2
CDR3: CASSSSPINYGYTF

length: 14
V: TRBV5-6
J: TRBJ1-5
CDR3: CASSLRQTNQPQHF

length: 13
V: TRBV6-5
J: TRBJ1-1
CDR3: CAIKETGDTEAFF

length: 14
V: TRBV5-1
J: TRBJ2-4
CDR3: CASSLGGRLDIQYF

length: 13
V: TRBV19
J: TRBJ1-5
CDR3: CASSIDPGRPQHF

length: 17
V: TRBV2
J: TRBJ2-6
CDR3: CASSERASGAGANVLTF

length: 14
V: TRBV11-3
J: TRBJ2-5
CDR3: CASSLGGRKETQYF

length: 17
V: TRBV7-2
J: TRBJ2-3
CDR3: CASSKLAGGLRSDTQYF

length: 14
V: TRBV6-4
J: TRBJ1-5
CDR3: CAKPAKAGNQPQHF

length: 15
V: TRBV19
J: TRBJ2-1
CDR3: CASSDRDRIYNEQFF

length: 16
V: TRBV4-1
J: TRBJ2-1
CDR3: CASSLGQGARLDEQFF

length: 16
V: TRBV2
J: TRBJ2-3
CDR3: CASSDGERVIADTQYF

length: 11
V: TRBV6-5
J: TRBJ1-2
CDR3: CASSSPTSYTF

length: 13
V: TRBV19
J: .
CDR3: CASSSGQAGEQYF

length: 14
V: TRBV6-1
J: .
CDR3: CASSREGPTYEQYF

length: 17
V: TRBV5-1
J: TRBJ2-3
CDR3: CASSPRGLDLATDTQYF

length: 14
V: TRBV6-5
J: TRBJ1-6
CDR3: CARARGPYNSPLHF

length: 13
V: TRBV29-1
J: TRBJ2-3
CDR3: CSMYGRVRDTQYF

length: 13
V: TRBV5-6
J: TRBJ2-3
CDR3: CASSLAGTDTQYF

length: 15
V: TRBV5-4
J: TRBJ1-6
CDR3: CASSPRQGAASPLHF

length: 13
V: TRBV7-9
J: TRBJ2-2
CDR3: CASSNLGSGELFF

length: 12
V: TRBV29-1
J: TRBJ1-1
CDR3: CSVEGRNTEAFF

length: 17
V: TRBV11-3
J: TRBJ1-1
CDR3: CASSHSVWQGGDTEAFF

length: 13
V: TRBV6-6
J: TRBJ2-1
CDR3: CASRTTGAGEQFF

length: 14
V: TRBV7-3
J: TRBJ2-5
CDR3: CASSPRDRAETQYF

length: 15
V: TRBV4-1
J: TRBJ1-1
CDR3: CASSQDPGADTEAFF